Below, 9 T cell receptor beta chains from the same sample are listed, as sequenced in a study of cytomegalovirus exposure and HLA in healthy donors. The PCR was carried out with 60 Vbeta primers and 13 Jbeta primers. Clones were sequenced by immunoSEQ multiplex PCR, and TCRdb holds only the in-frame ones, with some missing. The profile shows around 94,000 clones, 75% to 80% of them singletons. The sample consisted of PBMCs. The receptors here all came from a woman aged 40 to 50 in good health and CMV-seropositive.

The chain has TRBV4-1 and TRBJ2-1, with D tentatively TRBD2 (5 bases). Trimming took off 4 bases at V and 0 bases at J, with 10 bases between the two ends. This CDR3 comprises 15 residues. CDR1 MGHRA and CDR2 YSYEKL come from the germline V gene. Here the CDR3 reads CASSLGLTSYNEQFF. CDR3 bases: TGCGCCAGCAGCCTAGGACTGACCTCCTACAATGAGCAGTTCTTC.

V and J are TRBV7-2 and TRBJ2-1; TRBD2 might be the D (5 bases). CDR1 SGHTA and CDR2 FQGNSA come from the germline V gene. CDR3 length: 15 amino acids. Trimming cost V 2 bases and J 5 bases, with 13 bases left between them. The CDR3 sequence is CASSLMSTSNNEQFF. The CDR3 coding sequence is TGTGCCAGCAGCTTAATGTCTACTAGTAACAATGAGCAGTTCTTC.

The V call is TRBV6-1, the J call TRBJ1-5, with D possibly matching TRBD1 (5 bases). CDR3 length: 14 amino acids. Trimming removed 2 bases at V and 5 bases at J, with 10 bases between. CDR1 is MNHNS, CDR2 SASEGT, per germline. The CDR3 sequence is CASSEQGGDQPQHF. The CDR3 nucleotides read TGTGCCAGCAGTGAACAGGGAGGCGATCAGCCCCAGCATTTT.

This clone was recorded many times. The chain couples TRBV2 to TRBJ1-4, with 10 bases aligning to TRBD1. The CDR3 length is 18 residues. The V and J ends lost 6 bases and 2 bases, in that order; junction bases with no gene match: 12. In germline, CDR1 is SNHLY, CDR2 FYNNEI. The DNA of the CDR3 is TGTGCCAGCAGATTTTCGACAGGGGGCAGTGGTACTAATGAAAAACTGTTTTTT. Protein: CASRFSTGGSGTNEKLFF.

This chain joins TRBV2 and TRBJ2-7, with 11 bases lining up with TRBD1. V was pared by 6 bases and J by 3 bases, with 7 bases of the junction left unmatched. This CDR3 is 15 amino acids long. Germline V gene lookup returns CDR1 SNHLY and CDR2 FYNNEI. CDR3 nucleotide sequence: TGTGCCAGCAGGGAGACCGGGACAGGGGGCTACGAGCAGTACTTC. Protein sequence: CASRETGTGGYEQYF.

The genes are TRBV7-9 and TRBJ1-1; D might be TRBD1 (6 bases). The CDR3 covers 15 residues. Germline CDR1 SEHNR, CDR2 FQNEAQ (reference sequence). V dropped 4 bases and J dropped 4 bases, with 16 bases sitting between them. This CDR3 is CASSWPAGTSTEAFF. CDR3 bases: TGTGCCAGCAGCTGGCCAGCAGGGACAAGCACTGAAGCTTTCTTT.

This chain joins TRBV19 and TRBJ2-7; D gene ambiguous. The V end lost 1 base, the J end lost 0 bases, and 7 bases lay between the germline ends. The CDR3 is 14 amino acids. Germline lookup yields CDR1 LNHDA and CDR2 SQIVND (reference sequence). In DNA form, the CDR3 reads TGTGCCAGTAGTATAGGGCCAGACTCCTACGAGCAGTACTTC. Its translation: CASSIGPDSYEQYF. Using reference TRBV19 and TRBJ2-7 for the parts outside the CDR3, the full variable domain is DGGITQSPKYLFRKEGQNVTLSCEQNLNHDAMYWYRQDPGQGLRLIYYSQIVNDFQKGDIAEGYSVSREKKESFPLTVTSAQKNPTAFYLCASSIGPDSYEQYFGPGTRLTVT.

CDR3 sequence reads: CATSRGREPIYEQYF. CDR3 bases: TGTGCCACCAGCAGAGGCAGGGAACCGATCTACGAGCAGTACTTC. J is TRBJ2-7 and V is TRBV15; a possible D gene is TRBD1 (5 bases). Germline V CDR1 and CDR2: LNHNV, YYDKDF (reference sequence). This CDR3 spans 15 amino acids. Trimming stripped 1 base from V and 3 bases from J, with 13 bases between.

This clone was counted a few times. The rearrangement links TRBV18 to TRBJ2-3; D is unresolved. Germline lookup yields CDR1 KGHSH and CDR2 LQKENI. Trimming stripped 1 base from V and 1 base from J, with 3 bases between. This CDR3 comprises 13 residues. This CDR3 is CASSPLGTDTQYF. The CDR3, as DNA: TGTGCCAGCTCACCACTCGGCACAGATACGCAGTATTTT.